Listed below are T cell receptor beta chains from one sample, sequenced in a study of technical replicates of blood from four donors. Data came from immunoSEQ multiplex PCR; TCRdb stores just in-frame clones and leaves some out. The table lists roughly 92,000 clones, 95% of them singletons, with roughly 0.33% in the top ten. Specimen: T cells isolated from PBMCs. The receptors derive from a human donor in good health. Each CDR3 is given with its conserved first and last residue.

V | CDR3
TRBV2 | CASSVSRDPITDTQYF
TRBV11-2 | CASSLGGSYNEQFF
TRBV5-1 | CASSSHKASDTEAFF
TRBV19 | CASSMWAGGEEYF
TRBV19 | CASSMGQDYGYTF
TRBV5-7 | CASSLASRPIQETQYF
TRBV11-2 | CASSGMTSGRTTDTQYF
TRBV19 | CASHRGAGAPGDEQYF
TRBV27 | CASSFPGTPRSSGSKYSYNEQFF
TRBV18 | CASSPGGGDSGNTIYF
TRBV7-8 | CASSLGRGRGEKLFF
TRBV4-1 | CASSQTSGSLSYNEQFF
TRBV7-2 | CASSLDRYTDTQYF
TRBV7-9 | CASSIERERGELFF
TRBV7-2 | CASSPNLRLAGEGEQFF
TRBV5-1 | CASSLGYKQDNEQFF
TRBV4-1 | CASSQTGGEGVYGYTF
TRBV28 | CATSFGVNIQYF
TRBV19 | CASRGSPKETQYF
TRBV9 | CASSVAFSDTQYF
TRBV21-1 | CASSRTTYQETQYF
TRBV19 | CASTSHGSSYEQYF
TRBV6-6 | CASSYGGGPYNEQFF
TRBV6-4 | CASSGTGYNEQFF
TRBV19 | CASTKTGMNTEAFF
TRBV30 | CAWSASTVNGYTF
TRBV30 | CAWSVRGTDTQYF
TRBV9 | CASSATGAPLANTEAFF
TRBV4-1 | CASSPKAGEGHTQYF
TRBV5-5 | CASSFGLAGDPNTGELFF
TRBV7-2 | CASSRDNRGLSGNTIYF
TRBV7-3 | CASSLWGDIGASGRDTQYF
TRBV2 | CASSEGYSSTGELFF